Shown below are 17 T cell receptor beta chains from a single sample sequenced in a study of Graves' ophthalmopathy and Graves' hyperthyroidism. Amplification of TCR beta CDR3 regions used RNA transcripts. An opening RT-PCR round employed HTBI primers and preceded a second-round multiplex PCR. MiXCR, applied by TCRdb to the multiplex PCR reads, yields one record per CDR3 protein. The repertoire holds roughly 410,000 distinct CDR3 sequences, with over 15% as singletons. The sample comprised peripheral blood. These receptors all stem from a woman between 18 and 29 years old with stable Graves' hyperthyroidism.

As concerns this clonotype: Since no conserved phenylalanine or tryptophan closes the CDR3, a read error is the likely cause. The chain uses TRBV11-2 and TRBJ1-2, with 8 bases that match TRBD1. The CDR3 is 16 amino acids. The germline V gene has CDR1 SGHAT and CDR2 FQNNGV. With 4 bases clipped from V and 2 bases from J, the junction kept 9 bases outside the gene matches. The CDR3 DNA follows: TGTGCCAGCAGCTCAATGGACAGGGCCGCCAACTATGGCTACACCGTC. Residues: CASSSMDRAANYGYTV.

This clonotype has a count of ten or more. V and J are TRBV6-1 and TRBJ1-2, with a weak D call TRBD1 (5 bases). Germline V CDR1 and CDR2: MNHNS, SASEGT. The CDR3 is 15 amino acids. With 1 base removed from V and 3 bases from J, the gap between germline ends came to 12 bases. The CDR3 DNA is TGTGCCAGCAGTGAAGGGGCAGGGCGGGACTATGGCTACACCTTC. Its protein is CASSEGAGRDYGYTF.

There are many counts of this clonotype. The chain recombines TRBV12-3 or TRBV12-4 with TRBJ2-4; D ambiguous. V lost 8 bases, J lost 8 bases, and 19 bases lay in between. This CDR3 comprises 14 residues. The CDR3 protein is CASGAGANVDIQYF. The CDR3, as DNA: TGTGCCAGCGGAGCAGGTGCGAATGTGGACATTCAGTACTTC.

This clonotype was counted at least ten times. The V and J genes are TRBV20-1 and TRBJ2-2; D tentatively reads TRBD1 or TRBD2 (5 bases each). This CDR3 is built from 16 residues. Germline CDR1 and CDR2: DFQATT and SNEGSKA (reference sequence). V was pared by 0 bases and J by 0 bases, with 11 bases between. CDR3 sequence reads: CSARDLGRTNTGELFF. The CDR3, as DNA: TGCAGTGCTAGAGATCTGGGACGGACGAACACCGGGGAGCTGTTTTTT.

This clonotype was observed at least ten times. CDR3 region: CASSPQTGTNSPLHF. As DNA, the CDR3 is TGTGCCAGCAGCCCTCAGACAGGGACGAATTCACCCCTCCACTTT. This chain links TRBV11-2 with TRBJ1-6, with 7 bases aligning to TRBD1. The CDR3 has 15 amino acids. Looked up from germline, CDR1 is SGHAT and CDR2 is FQNNGV. The junction had 8 bases not matched to a gene; V was cut back by 5 bases and J by 7 bases. Full variable domain (missing parts from reference TRBV11-2 and TRBJ1-6): EAGVAQSPRYKIIEKRQSVAFWCNPISGHATLYWYQQILGQGPKLLIQFQNNGVVDDSQLPKDRFSAERLKGVDSTLKIQPAKLEDSAVYLCASSPQTGTNSPLHFGNGTRLTVT.

This clonotype showed up many times. The chain joins TRBV4-1 to TRBJ1-5; D ambiguous. The germline V gene has CDR1 MGHRA and CDR2 YSYEKL. Deletions cut 0 bases from V and 1 base from J, with 7 bases between. The CDR3 is 15 residues long. This chain's CDR3 is CASSQDRGSNQPQHF. The CDR3 DNA sequence: TGCGCCAGCAGCCAAGATCGGGGAAGCAATCAGCCCCAGCATTTT.

This clonotype was counted many times. The chain employs TRBV12-3 or TRBV12-4 and TRBJ2-7, with 9 bases identical to TRBD1. CDR3 length: 16 residues. Unmatched junction bases numbered 8, after V lost 4 bases and J lost 1 base. CDR3 loop: CASSSSGTGRSYEQYF. As DNA, the CDR3 is TGTGCCAGCAGTTCCTCAGGGACAGGGAGGTCCTACGAGCAGTACTTC.

This clonotype was seen at least ten times. This chain connects TRBV27 to TRBJ2-7, with TRBD1 matching over 7 bases. Unmatched junction bases numbered 4, after V lost 5 bases and J lost 6 bases. Germline lookup yields CDR1 MNHEY and CDR2 SMNVEV (reference sequence). The CDR3 consists of 12 residues. The CDR3 spells CASSPTGAEQYF. In nucleotides, the CDR3 is TGTGCCAGCAGTCCTACAGGGGCCGAGCAGTACTTC.

At least ten counts were recorded for this clonotype. This chain connects TRBV28 to TRBJ1-2, with 7 nucleotides matching TRBD1. This CDR3 is 14 amino acids long. The germline CDR1 and CDR2 sequences are MDHEN and SYDVKM. The V and J ends lost 6 bases and 4 bases, in that order; junction bases with no gene match: 8. The chain's CDR3 is CASSRTGVAYGYTF. The CDR3 DNA reads as TGTGCCAGCAGCCGTACAGGGGTGGCCTATGGCTACACCTTC.

This clonotype was detected only a few times. A much larger clone is a single base away; this may be a read error. The V and J genes are TRBV6-1 and TRBJ2-4; D is unclear. The CDR3 spans 11 residues. Germline V gene lookup returns CDR1 MNHNS and CDR2 SASEGT. The CDR3 coding sequence is TGTGCCAGCACCCTCTACAACATTAAGTACTTC. Its protein is CASTLYNIKYF.

There are many counts of this clonotype. The DNA of the CDR3 is TGTGCCAGCACCCTGACAGGGGGAACTGAAGCTTTCTTT. Encoded protein: CASTLTGGTEAFF. This chain links TRBV12-3 or TRBV12-4 with TRBJ1-1; 9 bases fit TRBD1. The CDR3 is 13 residues long. The V gene end was trimmed by 7 bases and the J gene end by 5 bases; junction bases not matched to a gene: 5.

At least ten counts were recorded for this clonotype. The chain recombines TRBV15 with TRBJ1-6; a weak D match, TRBD1 (5 bases). CDR1 is LNHNV and CDR2 is YYDKDF in the germline V gene (reference sequence). This CDR3 comprises 17 residues. V shed 2 bases and J shed 9 bases, with 20 bases lying between them. CDR3 nucleotides: TGTGCCACCAGCAGATTCGCGCGGGCGGGGACGGGTTCACCCCTCCACTTT. This translates into CATSRFARAGTGSPLHF.

This clonotype was observed many times. The J gene is TRBJ1-5, the V gene TRBV24-1; 10 bases agree with TRBD1. Trimming at V came to 3 bases and at J to 7 bases, leaving 5 bases not matched to a gene. The CDR3 has 15 residues. Germline loops: CDR1 KGHDR, CDR2 SFDVKD. CDR3 nucleotides: TGTGCCACCAGTGATCCTGGACAGGGGGAACAGCCCCAGCATTTT. Its protein is CATSDPGQGEQPQHF.

Of note for this clonotype: Just one base apart from a much larger clone, this may be a read error. The chain has TRBV28 and TRBJ1-5; weak D call: TRBD1 (5 bases). The germline gives CDR1 MDHEN, CDR2 SYDVKM. Trimming cost V 5 bases and J 3 bases, with 8 bases left between them. The CDR3 is 13 amino acids. The CDR3 DNA reads TGTGCCAGCAGTCGGGACTTCAATCAGCCCCAGCATTTT. Protein sequence: CASSRDFNQPQHF.

This clonotype was observed many times. The J gene is TRBJ1-5, the V gene TRBV12-3 or TRBV12-4, with D maybe TRBD1 (6 bases). The CDR3 runs to 15 residues. V was trimmed by 5 bases and J by 0 bases, leaving 11 bases between them. The DNA for the CDR3 is TGTGCCAGCAGTGCGCCAGGGGATAGCAATCAGCCCCAGCATTTT. It is translated as CASSAPGDSNQPQHF.

The chain employs TRBV7-2 and TRBJ2-2; the match to TRBD1 covers 8 bases. Germline V CDR1 and CDR2: SGHTA, FQGNSA. The CDR3 runs to 15 residues. V was pared by 5 bases and J by 5 bases, with 7 bases of the junction left unmatched. DNA for the CDR3: TGTGCCAGCAGCCCGACAGGGGTGCTTACCGGGGAGCTGTTTTTT. Translating it yields CASSPTGVLTGELFF.

This clonotype has at least ten counts. The chain joins TRBV2 to TRBJ2-6; TRBD1 aligns across 11 bases. Germline V lookup: CDR1 SNHLY, CDR2 FYNNEI. CDR3 length: 15 amino acids. The J segment lost 2 bases and the V segment lost 9 bases, leaving 3 bases of the junction unmatched. The CDR3 DNA follows: TGTGCCAGGGGGACAGGGGGTACTGGGGCCAACGTCCTGACTTTC. This codes for CARGTGGTGANVLTF.